The rows below give T cell receptor beta chains drawn from one sample of a study of blood T cell repertoires in COVID-19. Data came from immunoSEQ multiplex PCR; TCRdb stores just in-frame clones and leaves some out. This repertoire shows tens of thousands of clones, around 80% found once; its top ten account for just under 15%. Sample: peripheral blood. Every receptor here comes from a human donor with active or convalescent COVID-19. The donor label of this sample is uncertain. Each CDR3 is given with its conserved first and last residue. A D gene is named only where the DNA matches it firmly. Clone size is not always given. Where it is, it says once, few, many or a class for expanded clones.

clone size: -; D gene: -; J gene: TRBJ2-7; V gene: TRBV3-1/TRBV3-2; CDR3 protein: CASSQMQGYEQYF; CDR3 DNA: TGTGCCAGCAGCCAGATGCAGGGGTACGAGCAGTACTTC
clone size: -; D gene: TRBD1; J gene: TRBJ1-2; V gene: TRBV29-1; CDR3 protein: CSVETGGQGIGGYTF; CDR3 DNA: TGCAGCGTTGAAACGGGGGGACAGGGGATAGGAGGCTACACCTTC
clone size: -; D gene: -; J gene: TRBJ1-5; V gene: TRBV2; CDR3 protein: CAGGAEFGQPQHF; CDR3 DNA: TGTGCCGGAGGTGCAGAGTTCGGTCAGCCCCAGCATTTT
clone size: -; D gene: TRBD1; J gene: TRBJ2-7; V gene: TRBV28; CDR3 protein: CASTAGDRGLVYEQYF; CDR3 DNA: TGTGCCAGCACCGCAGGAGACAGGGGTTTAGTGTACGAGCAGTACTTC
clone size: -; D gene: -; J gene: TRBJ2-7; V gene: TRBV18; CDR3 protein: CASSQLPEGVGSYEQYF; CDR3 DNA: TGTGCCAGCTCCCAACTTCCAGAGGGAGTGGGCTCCTACGAGCAGTACTTC
clone size: -; D gene: -; J gene: TRBJ2-1; V gene: TRBV19; CDR3 protein: CASLERVRGSEQFF; CDR3 DNA: TGTGCCAGTCTTGAGCGGGTGCGGGGTAGTGAGCAGTTCTTC
clone size: -; D gene: -; J gene: TRBJ1-1; V gene: TRBV4-2; CDR3 protein: CASSQGARSGMNTEAFF; CDR3 DNA: TGTGCCAGCAGCCAAGGGGCCCGATCAGGGATGAACACTGAAGCTTTCTTT
clone size: -; D gene: -; J gene: TRBJ1-1; V gene: TRBV5-4; CDR3 protein: CASSPGRPNTEAFF; CDR3 DNA: TGTGCCAGCAGCCCGGGAAGGCCGAACACTGAAGCTTTCTTT
clone size: -; D gene: -; J gene: TRBJ2-7; V gene: TRBV6-5; CDR3 protein: CATSFQRTYEQYF; CDR3 DNA: TGTGCCACCTCCTTCCAGCGGACCTACGAGCAGTACTTC
clone size: -; D gene: -; J gene: TRBJ2-7; V gene: TRBV3-1/TRBV3-2; CDR3 protein: CASSQDFGRSYEQYF; CDR3 DNA: TGTGCCAGCAGCCAAGATTTCGGCAGGTCCTACGAGCAGTACTTC
clone size: -; D gene: -; J gene: TRBJ1-1; V gene: TRBV7-2; CDR3 protein: CASIVIGVHTEAFF; CDR3 DNA: TGTGCCAGCATCGTAATAGGGGTACACACTGAAGCTTTCTTT
clone size: -; D gene: TRBD2; J gene: TRBJ2-7; V gene: TRBV6-5; CDR3 protein: CASSRTSGYEQYF; CDR3 DNA: TGTGCCAGCAGTCGGACTAGCGGCTACGAGCAGTACTTC
clone size: -; D gene: -; J gene: TRBJ2-7; V gene: TRBV24-1; CDR3 protein: CATSAGYRSYEQYF; CDR3 DNA: TGTGCCACCAGTGCGGGGTATCGGTCCTACGAGCAGTACTTC
clone size: -; D gene: TRBD1; J gene: TRBJ1-5; V gene: TRBV19; CDR3 protein: CAGGTGGSRQNQPQHF; CDR3 DNA: TGTGCCGGCGGGACAGGGGGCTCCCGGCAAAATCAGCCCCAGCATTTT
clone size: -; D gene: -; J gene: TRBJ2-1; V gene: TRBV19; CDR3 protein: CASSTRQESEQFF; CDR3 DNA: TGTGCCAGTAGTACCAGACAGGAGAGTGAGCAGTTCTTC
clone size: -; D gene: -; J gene: TRBJ2-5; V gene: TRBV19; CDR3 protein: CASHPGVGETQYF; CDR3 DNA: TGTGCCAGTCATCCCGGGGTAGGGGAGACCCAGTACTTC
clone size: -; D gene: TRBD2; J gene: TRBJ2-7; V gene: TRBV7-9; CDR3 protein: CASSQWASGTSSYEQYF; CDR3 DNA: TGTGCCAGCAGCCAATGGGCTAGCGGGACCAGTTCCTACGAGCAGTACTTC
clone size: -; D gene: TRBD1; J gene: TRBJ1-5; V gene: TRBV7-8; CDR3 protein: CASSRTGGGHSNQPQHF; CDR3 DNA: TGTGCCAGCAGCCGGACAGGGGGAGGGCACAGCAATCAGCCCCAGCATTTT
clone size: -; D gene: -; J gene: TRBJ2-2; V gene: TRBV7-2; CDR3 protein: CASSFSAQNTGELFF; CDR3 DNA: TGTGCCAGCAGCTTTTCAGCGCAGAACACCGGGGAGCTGTTTTTT
clone size: -; D gene: TRBD1; J gene: TRBJ1-1; V gene: TRBV2; CDR3 protein: CASSPQGGNTEAFF; CDR3 DNA: TGTGCCAGCAGTCCACAGGGGGGGAACACTGAAGCTTTCTTT
clone size: -; D gene: -; J gene: TRBJ1-1; V gene: TRBV30; CDR3 protein: CAWNGQMNTEAFF; CDR3 DNA: TGTGCCTGGAATGGACAGATGAACACTGAAGCTTTCTTT
clone size: -; D gene: -; J gene: TRBJ2-1; V gene: TRBV4-1; CDR3 protein: CASSQSDRFPYNEQFF; CDR3 DNA: TGCGCCAGCAGCCAATCGGACAGATTTCCCTACAATGAGCAGTTCTTC
clone size: -; D gene: -; J gene: TRBJ2-2; V gene: TRBV9; CDR3 protein: CASSAREGTTGELFF; CDR3 DNA: TGTGCCAGCAGCGCCAGAGAGGGGACAACCGGGGAGCTGTTTTTT
clone size: few; D gene: -; J gene: TRBJ1-2; V gene: TRBV20-1; CDR3 protein: CSASSEGLGYGYTF; CDR3 DNA: TGCAGTGCTAGTTCGGAGGGGCTAGGATATGGCTACACCTTC
clone size: -; D gene: TRBD2; J gene: TRBJ2-3; V gene: TRBV19; CDR3 protein: CASRSGRPDTQYF; CDR3 DNA: TGTGCCAGTAGGAGCGGGAGACCAGATACGCAGTATTTT
clone size: -; D gene: -; J gene: TRBJ1-2; V gene: TRBV5-6; CDR3 protein: CASIKQGNGYTF; CDR3 DNA: TGTGCCAGCATCAAACAGGGCAACGGCTACACCTTC
clone size: -; D gene: -; J gene: TRBJ2-7; V gene: TRBV5-1; CDR3 protein: CASSLGPTGDSYEQYF; CDR3 DNA: TGCGCCAGCAGCTTGGGACCGACAGGAGACTCCTACGAGCAGTACTTC
clone size: few; D gene: -; J gene: TRBJ1-6; V gene: TRBV7-6; CDR3 protein: CASSLSGSSYNSPLHF; CDR3 DNA: TGTGCCAGCAGCTTAAGTGGGAGCTCCTATAATTCACCCCTCCACTTT
clone size: -; D gene: -; J gene: TRBJ1-2; V gene: TRBV13; CDR3 protein: CASSNRDGGNYGYTF; CDR3 DNA: TGTGCCAGCAGCAACCGGGACGGGGGTAACTATGGCTACACCTTC
clone size: -; D gene: TRBD1; J gene: TRBJ1-2; V gene: TRBV24-1; CDR3 protein: CATSDNRGLNYGYTF; CDR3 DNA: TGTGCCACCAGTGATAACAGGGGGTTAAACTATGGCTACACCTTC
clone size: -; D gene: TRBD2; J gene: TRBJ2-1; V gene: TRBV7-8; CDR3 protein: CASSPLAGAGYNEQFF; CDR3 DNA: TGTGCCAGCAGCCCATTAGCGGGAGCGGGGTACAATGAGCAGTTCTTC
clone size: -; D gene: -; J gene: TRBJ1-5; V gene: TRBV10-1; CDR3 protein: CASSQNNQPQHF; CDR3 DNA: TGCGCCAGCAGCCAAAATAATCAGCCCCAGCATTTT
clone size: -; D gene: TRBD1; J gene: TRBJ2-1; V gene: TRBV6-5; CDR3 protein: CATLRGHSYNEQFF; CDR3 DNA: TGTGCCACTCTTAGGGGGCACTCCTACAATGAGCAGTTCTTC
clone size: -; D gene: -; J gene: TRBJ2-1; V gene: TRBV2; CDR3 protein: CASSLGENTDEQFF; CDR3 DNA: TGTGCCAGCAGTCTTGGAGAAAATACCGATGAGCAGTTCTTC
clone size: once; D gene: TRBD1; J gene: TRBJ1-2; V gene: TRBV18; CDR3 protein: CATTEGGTAVYGYTF; CDR3 DNA: TGTGCCACAACGGAAGGGGGGACAGCGGTCTATGGCTACACCTTC
clone size: -; D gene: TRBD2; J gene: TRBJ2-1; V gene: TRBV7-9; CDR3 protein: CASTIAGPYNEQFF; CDR3 DNA: TGTGCCAGCACCATAGCGGGCCCATACAATGAGCAGTTCTTC
clone size: -; D gene: TRBD1; J gene: TRBJ1-5; V gene: TRBV30; CDR3 protein: CAWRGAGQIKPQHF; CDR3 DNA: TGTGCCTGGAGGGGGGCGGGACAGATTAAGCCCCAGCATTTT
clone size: -; D gene: TRBD1; J gene: TRBJ1-5; V gene: TRBV19; CDR3 protein: CASSIVGQGPQPQHF; CDR3 DNA: TGTGCCAGTAGTATCGTTGGACAGGGCCCTCAGCCCCAGCATTTT
clone size: -; D gene: TRBD2; J gene: TRBJ2-5; V gene: TRBV7-3; CDR3 protein: CASSQGLAGGFQETQYF; CDR3 DNA: TGTGCCAGCAGCCAAGGGTTAGCGGGAGGTTTCCAAGAGACCCAGTACTTC
clone size: -; D gene: TRBD1; J gene: TRBJ1-1; V gene: TRBV28; CDR3 protein: CASTGGGTGTMNTEAFF; CDR3 DNA: TGTGCCAGCACCGGGGGGGGGACAGGGACGATGAACACTGAAGCTTTCTTT
clone size: -; D gene: -; J gene: TRBJ2-7; V gene: TRBV1; CDR3 protein: CTSSQDWGSGRALTYEQYF; CDR3 DNA: TGCACCAGCAGCCAAGATTGGGGGAGCGGGAGGGCCTTAACCTACGAGCAGTACTTC
clone size: -; D gene: -; J gene: TRBJ1-5; V gene: TRBV30; CDR3 protein: CAWSVQASNQPQHF; CDR3 DNA: TGTGCCTGGAGTGTGCAAGCGAGCAATCAGCCCCAGCATTTT
clone size: -; D gene: -; J gene: TRBJ1-4; V gene: TRBV30; CDR3 protein: CACKDREKLFF; CDR3 DNA: TGTGCCTGCAAGGACAGAGAAAAACTGTTTTTT
clone size: -; D gene: -; J gene: TRBJ2-7; V gene: TRBV7-6; CDR3 protein: CASSLNYHRYEQYF; CDR3 DNA: TGTGCCAGCAGCTTGAACTACCACCGATACGAGCAGTACTTC
clone size: -; D gene: TRBD1; J gene: TRBJ1-5; V gene: TRBV19; CDR3 protein: CASSNRDRGGPNQPQHF; CDR3 DNA: TGTGCCAGTAGTAACCGGGACAGGGGTGGGCCAAATCAGCCCCAGCATTTT
clone size: few; D gene: -; J gene: TRBJ1-6; V gene: TRBV19; CDR3 protein: CASSIVRDSPLHF; CDR3 DNA: TGTGCCAGTAGTATAGTTCGGGATTCACCCCTCCACTTT
clone size: -; D gene: -; J gene: TRBJ2-2; V gene: TRBV7-3; CDR3 protein: CASSLKTSGELFF; CDR3 DNA: TGTGCCAGCAGCTTAAAAACCAGCGGGGAGCTGTTTTTT
clone size: once; D gene: TRBD2; J gene: TRBJ2-7; V gene: TRBV19; CDR3 protein: CASSTATSGSPYEQYF; CDR3 DNA: TGTGCCAGTAGTACCGCGACTAGCGGGAGCCCCTACGAGCAGTACTTC
clone size: -; D gene: -; J gene: TRBJ2-1; V gene: TRBV6-5; CDR3 protein: CASSRGEGRNEQFF; CDR3 DNA: TGTGCCAGCAGTAGAGGGGAAGGGAGGAATGAGCAGTTCTTC
clone size: -; D gene: TRBD1; J gene: TRBJ1-1; V gene: TRBV6-5; CDR3 protein: CASRLTGWTEAFF; CDR3 DNA: TGTGCCAGCAGATTGACAGGGTGGACTGAAGCTTTCTTT
clone size: -; D gene: TRBD2; J gene: TRBJ2-1; V gene: TRBV6-2/TRBV6-3; CDR3 protein: CASSPRGSGRAGEQFF; CDR3 DNA: TGTGCCAGCAGTCCCCGGGGTAGCGGGAGGGCGGGTGAGCAGTTCTTC
clone size: -; D gene: -; J gene: TRBJ1-5; V gene: TRBV6-1; CDR3 protein: CASSEAGGASQPQHF; CDR3 DNA: TGTGCCAGCAGTGAAGCGGGGGGGGCTAGCCAGCCCCAGCATTTT
clone size: -; D gene: TRBD1; J gene: TRBJ1-4; V gene: TRBV29-1; CDR3 protein: CSVPQGADEKLFF; CDR3 DNA: TGCAGCGTGCCACAGGGGGCTGATGAAAAACTGTTTTTT
clone size: few; D gene: TRBD1; J gene: TRBJ2-1; V gene: TRBV12-5; CDR3 protein: CASGPGGIGYEQFF; CDR3 DNA: TGTGCTAGTGGTCCAGGGGGCATTGGGTATGAGCAGTTCTTC
clone size: -; D gene: -; J gene: TRBJ2-1; V gene: TRBV5-4; CDR3 protein: CASSPRGRGGNNEQFF; CDR3 DNA: TGTGCCAGCAGTCCTAGGGGGCGGGGTGGGAACAATGAGCAGTTCTTC
clone size: -; D gene: TRBD1; J gene: TRBJ1-6; V gene: TRBV19; CDR3 protein: CASSGQGARGSPLHF; CDR3 DNA: TGTGCCAGTAGTGGTCAGGGGGCGCGGGGTTCACCCCTCCACTTT
clone size: -; D gene: -; J gene: TRBJ2-1; V gene: TRBV27; CDR3 protein: CASSLIGGHEQFF; CDR3 DNA: TGTGCCAGCAGTTTAATAGGTGGGCACGAGCAGTTCTTC
clone size: -; D gene: TRBD1; J gene: TRBJ1-6; V gene: TRBV28; CDR3 protein: CASTGDRALSSYNSPLHF; CDR3 DNA: TGTGCCAGCACTGGGGACAGGGCTCTGAGCTCCTATAATTCACCCCTCCACTTT
clone size: -; D gene: TRBD2; J gene: TRBJ2-1; V gene: TRBV19; CDR3 protein: CASRRYGRGLAGYNEQFF; CDR3 DNA: TGTGCCAGTAGGAGATACGGGCGGGGACTAGCGGGATACAATGAGCAGTTCTTC
clone size: -; D gene: -; J gene: TRBJ2-2; V gene: TRBV27; CDR3 protein: CASSIRNTGELFF; CDR3 DNA: TGTGCCAGCAGCATCAGGAACACCGGGGAGCTGTTTTTT